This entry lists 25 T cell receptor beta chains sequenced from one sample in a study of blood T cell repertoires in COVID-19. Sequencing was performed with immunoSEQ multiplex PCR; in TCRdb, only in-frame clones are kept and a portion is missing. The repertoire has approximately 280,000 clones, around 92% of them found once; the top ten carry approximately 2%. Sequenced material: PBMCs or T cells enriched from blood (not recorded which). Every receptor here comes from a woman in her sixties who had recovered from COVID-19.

The CDR3 DNA sequence: TGCGCCAGCAGCTCAGGACAGAGCCAAGGGGCCCAGTACTTC. This encodes CASSSGQSQGAQYF. The chain links TRBV5-1 to TRBJ2-5; D perhaps matches TRBD1 (6 bases). This CDR3 has 14 residues. The germline V gene has CDR1 SGHRS and CDR2 YFSETQ. Trimming pared 3 bases from V and 9 bases from J, leaving 18 bases between.

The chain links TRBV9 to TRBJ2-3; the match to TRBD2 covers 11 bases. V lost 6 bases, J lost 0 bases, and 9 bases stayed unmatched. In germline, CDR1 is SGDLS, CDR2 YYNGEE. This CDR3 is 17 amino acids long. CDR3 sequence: CASNQPLAGASTDTQYF. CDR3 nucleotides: TGTGCCAGCAACCAGCCACTAGCGGGGGCCAGCACAGATACGCAGTATTTT.

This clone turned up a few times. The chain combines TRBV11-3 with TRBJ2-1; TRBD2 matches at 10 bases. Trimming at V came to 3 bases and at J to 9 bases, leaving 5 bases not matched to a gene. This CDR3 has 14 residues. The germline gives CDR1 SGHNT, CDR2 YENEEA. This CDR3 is CASSFKLAGAEQFF. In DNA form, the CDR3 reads TGTGCCAGCAGCTTTAAGCTAGCGGGAGCTGAGCAGTTCTTC.

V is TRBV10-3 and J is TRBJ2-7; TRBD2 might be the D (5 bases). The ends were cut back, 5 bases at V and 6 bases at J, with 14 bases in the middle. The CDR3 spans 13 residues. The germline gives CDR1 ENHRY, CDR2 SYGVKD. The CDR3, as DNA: TGTGCCATCAGTACTAACGGAGGTGGCGAGCAGTACTTC. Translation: CAISTNGGGEQYF.

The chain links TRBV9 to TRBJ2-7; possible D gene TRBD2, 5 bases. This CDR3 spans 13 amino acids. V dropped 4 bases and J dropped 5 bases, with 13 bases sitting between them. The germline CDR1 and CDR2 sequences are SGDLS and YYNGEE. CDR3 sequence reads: CASSPGYGNEQYF. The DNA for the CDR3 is TGTGCCAGCAGCCCCGGTTACGGGAACGAGCAGTACTTC.

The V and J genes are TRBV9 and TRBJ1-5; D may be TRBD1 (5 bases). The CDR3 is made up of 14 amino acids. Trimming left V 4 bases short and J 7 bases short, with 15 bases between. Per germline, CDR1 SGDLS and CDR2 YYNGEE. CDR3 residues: CASSPLDNLQPQHF. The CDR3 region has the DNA TGTGCCAGCAGCCCGCTGGACAATTTACAGCCCCAGCATTTT.

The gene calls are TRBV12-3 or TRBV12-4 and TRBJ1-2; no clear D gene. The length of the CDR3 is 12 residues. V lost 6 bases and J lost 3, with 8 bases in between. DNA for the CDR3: TGTGCCAGCAGCCCGGGAGACTATGGCTACACCTTC. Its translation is CASSPGDYGYTF.

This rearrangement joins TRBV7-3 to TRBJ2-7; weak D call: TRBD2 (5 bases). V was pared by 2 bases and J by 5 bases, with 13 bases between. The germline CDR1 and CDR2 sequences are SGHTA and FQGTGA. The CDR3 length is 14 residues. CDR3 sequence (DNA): TGTGCCAGCAGCTTATCCGGGGAATTAGACGAGCAGTACTTC. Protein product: CASSLSGELDEQYF.

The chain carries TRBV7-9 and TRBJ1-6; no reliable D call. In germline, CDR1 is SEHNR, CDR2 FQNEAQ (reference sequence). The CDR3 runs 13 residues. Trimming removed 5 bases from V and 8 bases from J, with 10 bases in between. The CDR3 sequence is CASSAQEDSPLHF. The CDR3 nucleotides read TGTGCCAGCAGCGCCCAAGAGGATTCACCCCTCCACTTT.

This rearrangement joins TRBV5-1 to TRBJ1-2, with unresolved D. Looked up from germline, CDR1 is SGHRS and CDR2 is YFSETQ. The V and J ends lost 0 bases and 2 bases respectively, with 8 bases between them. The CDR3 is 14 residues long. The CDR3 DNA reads TGCGCCAGCAGCTTGGACAGCCGGAACTATGGCTACACCTTC. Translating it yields CASSLDSRNYGYTF.

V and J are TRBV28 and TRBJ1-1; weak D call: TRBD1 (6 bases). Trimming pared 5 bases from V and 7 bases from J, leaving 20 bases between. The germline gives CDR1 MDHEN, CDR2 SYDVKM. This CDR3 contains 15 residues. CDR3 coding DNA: TGTGCCAGCAGTCCCCAGGGCTTGGGGACAATTGAAGCTTTCTTT. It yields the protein CASSPQGLGTIEAFF.

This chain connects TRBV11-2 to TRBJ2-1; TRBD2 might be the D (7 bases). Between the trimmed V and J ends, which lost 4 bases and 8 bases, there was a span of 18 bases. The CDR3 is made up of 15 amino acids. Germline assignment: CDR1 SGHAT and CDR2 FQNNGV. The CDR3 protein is CASSSWGGLSYEQFF. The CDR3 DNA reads TGTGCCAGCAGCTCTTGGGGGGGCCTCTCGTATGAGCAGTTCTTC.

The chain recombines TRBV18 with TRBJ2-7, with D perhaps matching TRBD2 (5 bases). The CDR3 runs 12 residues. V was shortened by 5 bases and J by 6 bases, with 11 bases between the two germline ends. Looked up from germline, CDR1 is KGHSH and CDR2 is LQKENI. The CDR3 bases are TGTGCCAGCTCATCCATCAGCGGCGAGCAGTACTTC. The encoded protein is CASSSISGEQYF.

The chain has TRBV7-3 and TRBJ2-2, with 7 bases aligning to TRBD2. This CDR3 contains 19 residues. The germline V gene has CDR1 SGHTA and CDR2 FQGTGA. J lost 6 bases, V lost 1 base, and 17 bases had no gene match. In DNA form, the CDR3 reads TGTGCCAGCAGCTTAAATTCGGGAGGCAGCGGGGCCAGGCCCGGGGAGCTGTTTTTT. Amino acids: CASSLNSGGSGARPGELFF. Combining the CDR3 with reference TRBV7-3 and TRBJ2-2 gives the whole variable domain GAGVSQTPSNKVTEKGKYVELRCDPISGHTALYWYRQSLGQGPEFLIYFQGTGAADDSGLPNDRFFAVRPEGSVSTLKIQRTERGDSAVYLCASSLNSGGSGARPGELFFGEGSRLTVL.

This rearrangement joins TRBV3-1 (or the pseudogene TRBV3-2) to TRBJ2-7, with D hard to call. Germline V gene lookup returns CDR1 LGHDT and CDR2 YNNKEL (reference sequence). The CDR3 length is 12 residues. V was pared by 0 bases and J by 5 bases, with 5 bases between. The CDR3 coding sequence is TGTGCCAGCAGCCAAGATCTCCACGAGCAGTACTTC. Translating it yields CASSQDLHEQYF.

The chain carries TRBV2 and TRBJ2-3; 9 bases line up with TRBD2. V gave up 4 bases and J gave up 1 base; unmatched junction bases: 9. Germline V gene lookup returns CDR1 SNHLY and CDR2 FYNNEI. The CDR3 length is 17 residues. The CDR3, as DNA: TGTGCCAGCAGTGGAGGGCGGGAGGGTTTCGGCACAGATACGCAGTATTTT. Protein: CASSGGREGFGTDTQYF.

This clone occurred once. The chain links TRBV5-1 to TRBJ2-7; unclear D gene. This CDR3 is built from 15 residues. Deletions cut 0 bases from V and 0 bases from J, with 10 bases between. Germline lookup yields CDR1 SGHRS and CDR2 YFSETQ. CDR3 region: CASSLVSTDSYEQYF. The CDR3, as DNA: TGCGCCAGCAGCTTGGTCAGTACAGACTCCTACGAGCAGTACTTC.

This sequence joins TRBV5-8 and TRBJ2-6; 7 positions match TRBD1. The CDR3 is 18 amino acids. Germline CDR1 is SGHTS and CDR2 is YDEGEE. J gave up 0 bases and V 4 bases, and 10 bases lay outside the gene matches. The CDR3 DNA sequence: TGTGCCAGCAGCCGGACGGACAGGATTATCTCTGGGGCCAACGTCCTGACTTTC. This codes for CASSRTDRIISGANVLTF.

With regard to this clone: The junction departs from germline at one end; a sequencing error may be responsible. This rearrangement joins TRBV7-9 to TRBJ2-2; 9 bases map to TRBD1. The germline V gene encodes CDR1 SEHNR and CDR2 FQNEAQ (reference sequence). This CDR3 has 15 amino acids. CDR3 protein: CASIWTGVNTGKLFF. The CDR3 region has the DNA TGTGCCAGCATTTGGACAGGGGTGAACACCGGGAAGCTGTTTTTT.

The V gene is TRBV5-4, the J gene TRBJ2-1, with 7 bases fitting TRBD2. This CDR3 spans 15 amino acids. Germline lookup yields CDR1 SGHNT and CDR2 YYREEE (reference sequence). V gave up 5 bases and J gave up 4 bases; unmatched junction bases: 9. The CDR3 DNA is TGTGCCAGCAGTTCAGAGGGGAGGGGTTACAATGAGCAGTTCTTC. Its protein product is CASSSEGRGYNEQFF.

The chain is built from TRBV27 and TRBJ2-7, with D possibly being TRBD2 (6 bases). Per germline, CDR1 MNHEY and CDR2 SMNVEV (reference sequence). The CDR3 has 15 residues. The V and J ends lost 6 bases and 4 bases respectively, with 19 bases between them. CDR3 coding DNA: TGTGCCAGCAGGCTTTCTAGCGCCAGACCATACGAGCAGTACTTC. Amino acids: CASRLSSARPYEQYF.

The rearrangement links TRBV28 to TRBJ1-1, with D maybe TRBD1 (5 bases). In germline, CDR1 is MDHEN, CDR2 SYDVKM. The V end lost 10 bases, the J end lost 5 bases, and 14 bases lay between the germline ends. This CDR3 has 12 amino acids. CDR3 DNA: TGTGCCACCAGACCGGGACTAACTGAAGCTTTCTTT. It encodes CATRPGLTEAFF.

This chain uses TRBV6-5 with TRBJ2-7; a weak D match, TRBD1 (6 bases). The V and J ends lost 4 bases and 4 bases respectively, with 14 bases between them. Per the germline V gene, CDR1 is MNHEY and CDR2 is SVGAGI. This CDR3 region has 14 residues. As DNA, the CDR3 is TGTGCCAGCAGTTCAGGACAGCTACCATACGAGCAGTACTTC. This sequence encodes CASSSGQLPYEQYF.

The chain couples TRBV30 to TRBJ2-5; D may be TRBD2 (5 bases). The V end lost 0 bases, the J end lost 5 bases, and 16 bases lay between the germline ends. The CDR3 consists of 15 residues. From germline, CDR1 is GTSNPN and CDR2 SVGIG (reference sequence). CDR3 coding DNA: TGTGCCTGGAGTGTGGTTCTAGCTGTGAGTGAGACCCAGTACTTC. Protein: CAWSVVLAVSETQYF.

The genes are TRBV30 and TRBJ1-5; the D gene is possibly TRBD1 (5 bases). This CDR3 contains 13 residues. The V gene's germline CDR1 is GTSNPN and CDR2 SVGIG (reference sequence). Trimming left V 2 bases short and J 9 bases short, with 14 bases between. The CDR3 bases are TGTGCCTGGAGTACGGGGGATCTGAGGCCCCAGCATTTT. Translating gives CAWSTGDLRPQHF. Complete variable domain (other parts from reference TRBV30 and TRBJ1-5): SQTIHQWPATLVQPVGSPLSLECTVEGTSNPNLYWYRQAAGRGLQLLFYSVGIGQISSEVPQNLSASRPQDRQFILSSKKLLLSDSGFYLCAWSTGDLRPQHFGDGTRLSIL.